This T cell receptor (beta chain) was recorded in a study of shared T cell receptors in the human thymus. Deletions cut 3 bases from V and 4 bases from J, with 3 bases between. Germline V gene sequence: CDR1 KGHSH, CDR2 LQKENI. The CDR3 runs 12 residues. The assay was immunoSEQ multiplex PCR, and TCRdb's table has in-frame clones only and misses some. Seen here are about 660,000 clones, about 90% observed once, and the top ten hold roughly 0.0094%. These sequences were also reported in another study, on human thymus T cells. In that study: Immunologically healthy infants in Finland undergoing congenital heart defect surgery were the donors. Usage of V and J genes appeared biased in thymic and blood repertoires. Unrelated individuals were reported by related research to share highly overlapping thymic repertoires.

Sequencing input: thymocytes. The TCR originated in a boy under two years old with a congenital heart defect. This chain connects TRBV18 to TRBJ2-2; D unresolved. The CDR3 DNA sequence: TGTGCCAGCTCACCTATCACCGGGGAGCTGTTTTTT. Translation gives CASSPITGELFF.